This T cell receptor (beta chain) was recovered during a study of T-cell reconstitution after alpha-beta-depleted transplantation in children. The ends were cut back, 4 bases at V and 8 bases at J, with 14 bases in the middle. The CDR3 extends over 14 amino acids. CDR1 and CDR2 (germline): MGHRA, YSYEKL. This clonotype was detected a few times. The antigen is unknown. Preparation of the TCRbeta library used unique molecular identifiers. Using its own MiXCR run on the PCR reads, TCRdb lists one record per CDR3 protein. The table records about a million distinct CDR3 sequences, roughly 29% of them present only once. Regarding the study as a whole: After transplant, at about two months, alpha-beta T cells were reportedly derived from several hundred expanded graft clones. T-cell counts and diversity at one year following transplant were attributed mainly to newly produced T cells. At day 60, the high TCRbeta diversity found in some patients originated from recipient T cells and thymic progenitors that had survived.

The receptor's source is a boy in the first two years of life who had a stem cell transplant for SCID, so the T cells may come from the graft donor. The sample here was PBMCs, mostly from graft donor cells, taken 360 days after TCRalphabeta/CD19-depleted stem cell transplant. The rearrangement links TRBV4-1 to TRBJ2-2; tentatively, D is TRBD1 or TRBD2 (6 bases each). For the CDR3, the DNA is TGCGCCAGCAGCCCGTTGGGGGGCCGAGGGGAGCTGTTTTTT. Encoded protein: CASSPLGGRGELFF.